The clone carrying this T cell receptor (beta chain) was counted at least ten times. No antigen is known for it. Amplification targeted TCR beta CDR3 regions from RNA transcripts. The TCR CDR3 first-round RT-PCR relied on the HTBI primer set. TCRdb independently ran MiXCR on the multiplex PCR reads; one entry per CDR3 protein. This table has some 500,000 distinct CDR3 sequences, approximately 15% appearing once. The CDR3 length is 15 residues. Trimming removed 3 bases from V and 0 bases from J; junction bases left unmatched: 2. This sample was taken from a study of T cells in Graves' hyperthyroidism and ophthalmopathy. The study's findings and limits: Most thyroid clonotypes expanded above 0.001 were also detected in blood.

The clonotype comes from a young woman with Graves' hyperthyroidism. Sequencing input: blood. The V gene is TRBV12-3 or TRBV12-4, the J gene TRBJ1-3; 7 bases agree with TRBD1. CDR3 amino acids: CASSLWDSSGNTIYF. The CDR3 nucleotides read TGTGCCAGCAGTTTGTGGGACAGCTCTGGAAACACCATATATTTT.